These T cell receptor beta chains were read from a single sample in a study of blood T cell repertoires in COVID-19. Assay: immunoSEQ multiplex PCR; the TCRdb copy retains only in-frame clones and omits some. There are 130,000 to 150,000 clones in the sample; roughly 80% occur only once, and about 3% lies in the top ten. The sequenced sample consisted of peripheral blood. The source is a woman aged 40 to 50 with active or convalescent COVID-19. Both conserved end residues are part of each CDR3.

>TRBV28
CASRGTGTGFYEQYF
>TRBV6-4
CASSDFGGTGELFF
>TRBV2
CASSQGAANTEAFF
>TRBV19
CASTPRQDFQSGPQHF
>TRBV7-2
CASSPWGGGHSPLHF
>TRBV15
CATSRGTGPTDTQYF
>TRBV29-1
CSVDQTGVGTGELFF
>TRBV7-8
CASSLLSQGQSYEQYF
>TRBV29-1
CSVEGLQKSSYEQYF
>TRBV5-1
CASSFSGGAEETQYF
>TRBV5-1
CASSPGQGSYTF
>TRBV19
CASRSWRASSGNTIYF
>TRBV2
CATIPLWLETYNEQFF
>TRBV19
CASSAQGAVSPEAFF
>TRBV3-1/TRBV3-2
CASREGGSWFDTQYF
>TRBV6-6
CASSRQGSNQPQHF
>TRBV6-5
CASSPTGTGAEKLFF
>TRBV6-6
CASSTGVLNTGELFF
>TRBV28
CASSERTGGGTEAFF
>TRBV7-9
CASSSQGTEAFF
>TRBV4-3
CASSQAVTEVNYGYTF
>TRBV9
CASSGISEIGNQPQHF
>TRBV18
CASSPAETGLEQYF
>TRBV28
CASGRTAYGYTF
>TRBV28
CASSSRQGMPYEQYF